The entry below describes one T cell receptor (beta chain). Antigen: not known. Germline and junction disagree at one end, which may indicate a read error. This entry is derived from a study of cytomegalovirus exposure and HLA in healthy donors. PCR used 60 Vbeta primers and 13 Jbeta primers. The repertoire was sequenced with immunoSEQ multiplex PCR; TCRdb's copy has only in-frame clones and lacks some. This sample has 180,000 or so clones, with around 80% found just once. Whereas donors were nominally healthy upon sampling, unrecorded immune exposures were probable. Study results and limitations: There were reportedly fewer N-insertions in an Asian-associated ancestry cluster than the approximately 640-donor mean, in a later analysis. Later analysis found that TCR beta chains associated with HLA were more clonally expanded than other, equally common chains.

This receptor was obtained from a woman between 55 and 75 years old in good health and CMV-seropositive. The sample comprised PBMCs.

CDR3 loop: CASSPQKAGKLFF. The CDR3 DNA reads TGTGCCAGCTCACCACAGAAGGCCGGGAAGCTGTTTTTT. This chain joins TRBV18 and TRBJ2-2; weak D call: TRBD2 (5 bases). The CDR3 is 13 amino acids. Germline lookup yields CDR1 KGHSH and CDR2 LQKENI.